The sequence of this TCR beta chain was determined in a study of T cell responses to AZD1222 COVID-19 vaccine. Worth noting for this clone: Its antigen is not known.

Whole-study results and caveats: There were mostly white British donors and more females than males, and clonal diversity was possibly underestimated. The study identified only five to seven AZD1222 recipients as seropositive at baseline.

Repertoires were generated with immunoSEQ multiplex PCR, while TCRdb's copy carries only in-frame clones and drops some. The sample records about 120,000 clones, 90% being singletons. CDR1 MDHEN and CDR2 SYDVKM come from the germline V gene. The CDR3 covers 15 residues. The V gene lost 5 bases and the J gene lost 3 bases, with 14 bases spanning the gap. Sequences were derived from peripheral blood, sampled on day 0 of MenACWY control vaccination. The V and J genes are TRBV28 and TRBJ1-3, with D uncertain. The source of this sequence is an adult in good health. As DNA, the CDR3 is TGTGCCAGCAGTCCGGACCGGTCTCGTGGAAACACCATATATTTT. It codes for CASSPDRSRGNTIYF.